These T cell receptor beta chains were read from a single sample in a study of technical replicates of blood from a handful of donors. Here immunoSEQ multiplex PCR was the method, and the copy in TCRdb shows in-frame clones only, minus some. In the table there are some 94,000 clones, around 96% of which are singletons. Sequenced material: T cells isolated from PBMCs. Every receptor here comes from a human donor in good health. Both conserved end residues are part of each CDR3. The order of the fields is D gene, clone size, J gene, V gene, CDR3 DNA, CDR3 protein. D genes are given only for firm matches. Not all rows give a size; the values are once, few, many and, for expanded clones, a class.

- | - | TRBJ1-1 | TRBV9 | TGTGCCAGCAGCGCCCGGGGGAATGGCAGAGGGAGAGAAGCTTTCTTT | CASSARGNGRGREAFF
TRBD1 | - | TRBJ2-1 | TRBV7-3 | TGTGCCAGCAGCTTAACGGGGACAGGGACCTACAATGAGCAGTTCTTC | CASSLTGTGTYNEQFF
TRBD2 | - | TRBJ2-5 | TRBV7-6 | TGTGCCAGCAGCCCTAGCGGGAGGGCCGGAAAGACCCAGTACTTC | CASSPSGRAGKTQYF
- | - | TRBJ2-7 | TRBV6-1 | TGTGCCAGCAGGACTGCCTTTACCTACGAGCAGTACTTC | CASRTAFTYEQYF
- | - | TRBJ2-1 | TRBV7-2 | TGTGCCAGCAGCTTTGGAGACAATGAGCAGTTCTTC | CASSFGDNEQFF
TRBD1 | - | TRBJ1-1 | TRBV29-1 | TGCAGCGTTGAAGGTTGGACAGGAGATATGAACACTGAAGCTTTCTTT | CSVEGWTGDMNTEAFF
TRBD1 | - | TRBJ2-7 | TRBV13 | TGTGCCAGCGGCGGGTTCGGGACAGGGGAGTCCTACGAGCAGTACTTC | CASGGFGTGESYEQYF
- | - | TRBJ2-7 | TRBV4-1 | TGCGCCAGCAGCCTATGGACATCCTACGAGCAGTACTTC | CASSLWTSYEQYF
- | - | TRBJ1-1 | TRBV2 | TGTGCCAGCAGTGAAGACAGGGTAGGTCCTGAAGCTTTCTTT | CASSEDRVGPEAFF
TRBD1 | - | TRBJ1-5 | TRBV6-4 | TGTGCCAGCCCTCATTCCGGGACAGGGAAAAATAGCAATCAGCCCCAGCATTTT | CASPHSGTGKNSNQPQHF
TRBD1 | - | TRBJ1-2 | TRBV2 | TGTGCCAGCAGTACGGACAGGGGACGCGGCTACACCTTC | CASSTDRGRGYTF
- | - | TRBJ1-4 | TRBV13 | TGTGCCAGCAGCTTAGCGGGGGGTGAAAAACTGTTTTTT | CASSLAGGEKLFF
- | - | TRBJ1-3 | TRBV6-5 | TGTGCCACCTCAGGGGATCGAAACACCATATATTTT | CATSGDRNTIYF
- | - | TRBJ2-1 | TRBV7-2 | TGTGCCAGCACCCACCACCGCCTTAGCTCCTACAATGAGCAGTTCTTC | CASTHHRLSSYNEQFF
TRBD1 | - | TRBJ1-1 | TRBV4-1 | TGCGCCAGCAGCCAAGGCTCAGGGGGCACTGAAGCTTTCTTT | CASSQGSGGTEAFF
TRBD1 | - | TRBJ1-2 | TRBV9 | TGTGCCAGCAGCGTAGGGGGACAGGGCTATGGCTACACCTTC | CASSVGGQGYGYTF
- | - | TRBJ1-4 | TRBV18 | TGTGCCAGCTCACCACCGACAGGAATCGCAACTAATGAAAAACTGTTTTTT | CASSPPTGIATNEKLFF
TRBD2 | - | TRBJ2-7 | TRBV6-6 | TGTGCCAGCAAGGGAATGACTAGCGGGAGCTACGAGCAGTACTTC | CASKGMTSGSYEQYF
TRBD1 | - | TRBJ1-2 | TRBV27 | TGTGCCAGCAGTCCAACAGGGGCGAACTATGGCTACACCTTC | CASSPTGANYGYTF
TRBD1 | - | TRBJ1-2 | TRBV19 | TGTGCCAGTAGTAGGTTGGGACAGGAGTACGGCTACACCTTC | CASSRLGQEYGYTF
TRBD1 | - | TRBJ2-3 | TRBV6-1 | TGTGCCACCAAGGTGCAGGGGGAAAAGGATACGCAGTATTTT | CATKVQGEKDTQYF
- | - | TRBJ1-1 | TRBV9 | TGTGCCAGCAGCGTTAGGGAGGCGAACACTGAAGCTTTCTTT | CASSVREANTEAFF
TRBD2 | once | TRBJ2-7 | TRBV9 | TGTGCCAGCAGCGTAGCAGCGGGACTAGACGGGGAGCAGTACTTC | CASSVAAGLDGEQYF
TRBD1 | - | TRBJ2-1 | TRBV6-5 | TGTGCCAGCAACACACAGGGGGCTCACAATGAGCAGTTCTTC | CASNTQGAHNEQFF
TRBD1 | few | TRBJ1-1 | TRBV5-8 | TGTGCCAGCAGCTTGCCAACAGGGGGCCTCACTGAAGCTTTCTTT | CASSLPTGGLTEAFF
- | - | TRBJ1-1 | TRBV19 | TGTGCCAGTGGACACAGGGTTAGGACTTTCTTT | CASGHRVRTFF
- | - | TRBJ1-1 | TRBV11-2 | TGTGCCAGCAGCTTAGACAGGGTGGGGACTGAAGCTTTCTTT | CASSLDRVGTEAFF
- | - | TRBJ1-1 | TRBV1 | TGCACCAGCAGCCAAGATCTTCTAGCGATGAACACTGAAGCTTTCTTT | CTSSQDLLAMNTEAFF
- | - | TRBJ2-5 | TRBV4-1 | TGCGCCAGCAGCCAAGTTGTGCAGAAAGAGACCCAGTACTTC | CASSQVVQKETQYF
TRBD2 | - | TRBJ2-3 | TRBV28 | TGTGCCAGCAGTCCCCCGGGACTAGCGGGCGATACTACAGATACGCAGTATTTT | CASSPPGLAGDTTDTQYF
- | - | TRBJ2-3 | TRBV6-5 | TGTGCCAGCAGTTACAATAGAGGGAGAGGGGATACGCAGTATTTT | CASSYNRGRGDTQYF
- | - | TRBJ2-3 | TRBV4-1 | TGCGCCAGCAGCCAACTGAACTCGTACGGAGATACGCAGTATTTT | CASSQLNSYGDTQYF
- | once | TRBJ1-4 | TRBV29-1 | TGCAGCGTTGAAAAAGGGGATAATGAAAAACTGTTTTTT | CSVEKGDNEKLFF
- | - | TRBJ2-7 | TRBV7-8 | TGTGCCAGCAGTTGGCGCATGGACTTGGGAACCTACGAGCAGTACTTC | CASSWRMDLGTYEQYF
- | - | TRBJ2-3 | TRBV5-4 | TGTGCCAGCAGCCCCGTATCTAGCACAGATACGCAGTATTTT | CASSPVSSTDTQYF
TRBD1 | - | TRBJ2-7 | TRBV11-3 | TGTGCCAGCAGCCCAGGACAGGGAGGCTACGAGCAGTACTTC | CASSPGQGGYEQYF
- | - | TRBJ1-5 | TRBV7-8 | TGTGCCAGCAGCTACAGGAGCCCTAGCAATCAGCCCCAGCATTTT | CASSYRSPSNQPQHF
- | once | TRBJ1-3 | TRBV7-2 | TGTGCCAGCAGCTTTCCGGGAGCGGGAGGAAACACCATATATTTT | CASSFPGAGGNTIYF
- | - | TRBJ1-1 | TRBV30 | TGTGCCTGGAGCGGAGACCTGATAGCTTTCTTT | CAWSGDLIAFF
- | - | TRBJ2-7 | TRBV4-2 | TGTGCCAGCAGCCAAGGGCTAGCGACTGTTTACGAGCAGTACTTC | CASSQGLATVYEQYF